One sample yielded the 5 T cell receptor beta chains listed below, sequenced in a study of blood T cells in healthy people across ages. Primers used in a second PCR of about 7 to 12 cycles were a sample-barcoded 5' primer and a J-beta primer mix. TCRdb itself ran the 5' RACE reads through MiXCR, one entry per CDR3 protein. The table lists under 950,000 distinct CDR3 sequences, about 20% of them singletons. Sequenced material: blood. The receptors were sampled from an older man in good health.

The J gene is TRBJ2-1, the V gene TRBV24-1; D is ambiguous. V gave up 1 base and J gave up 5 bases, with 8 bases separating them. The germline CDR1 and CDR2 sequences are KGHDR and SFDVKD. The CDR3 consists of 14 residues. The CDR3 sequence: CATSDFPGHNEQFF. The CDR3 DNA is TGTGCCACCAGTGATTTTCCCGGCCACAATGAGCAGTTCTTC.

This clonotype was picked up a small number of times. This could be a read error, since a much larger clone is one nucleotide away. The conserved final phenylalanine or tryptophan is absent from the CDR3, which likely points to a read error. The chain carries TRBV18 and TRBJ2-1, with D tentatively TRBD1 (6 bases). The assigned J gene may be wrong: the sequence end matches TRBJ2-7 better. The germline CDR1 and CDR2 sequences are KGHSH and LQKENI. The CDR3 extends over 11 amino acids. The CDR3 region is CASSQGVGQYV. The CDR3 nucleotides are TGTGCCAGCTCACAGGGGGTCGGGCAGTACGTC.

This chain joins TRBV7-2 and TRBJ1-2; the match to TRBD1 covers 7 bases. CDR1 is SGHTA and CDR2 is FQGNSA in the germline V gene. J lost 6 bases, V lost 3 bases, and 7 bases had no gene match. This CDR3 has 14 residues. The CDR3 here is CASSFQTGRNGYTF. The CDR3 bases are TGTGCCAGCAGCTTCCAGACAGGGCGGAATGGCTACACCTTC.

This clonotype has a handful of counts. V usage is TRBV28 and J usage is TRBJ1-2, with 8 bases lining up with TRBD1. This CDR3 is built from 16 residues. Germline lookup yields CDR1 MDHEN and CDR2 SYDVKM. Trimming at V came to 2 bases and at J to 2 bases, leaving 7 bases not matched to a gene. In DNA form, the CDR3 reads TGTGCCAGCAGTTTACAGGGGGCCAACAGGAACTATGGCTACACCTTC. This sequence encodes CASSLQGANRNYGYTF.

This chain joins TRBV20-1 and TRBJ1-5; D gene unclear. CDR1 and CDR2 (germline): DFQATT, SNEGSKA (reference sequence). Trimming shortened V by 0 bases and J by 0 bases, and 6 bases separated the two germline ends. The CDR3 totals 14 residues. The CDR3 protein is CSARDRNSNQPQHF. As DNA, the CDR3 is TGCAGTGCTAGAGACAGAAATAGCAATCAGCCCCAGCATTTT.